Given below is one TCR beta chain in context. Trimming removed 9 bases at V and 0 bases at J, with 17 bases between. CDR1 is LNHDA, CDR2 SQIVND, per germline (reference sequence). This CDR3 comprises 15 residues. The table came from immunoSEQ multiplex PCR; TCRdb's copy has only in-frame clones and leaves some out. Counted here are about 220,000 clones, around 80% occurring once; the ten biggest clones make up about 8.1%. This record comes from a study of blood T cell repertoires in COVID-19. This TCR was sampled from a woman in her forties or fifties with acute or convalescent COVID-19. The sample was peripheral blood. This chain links TRBV19 with TRBJ2-5, with a weak D call TRBD2 (5 bases). The CDR3 DNA is TGTGCCAGCAGTTCGTCGCGGGCGTACCAAGAGACCCAGTACTTC. Protein product: CASSSSRAYQETQYF.